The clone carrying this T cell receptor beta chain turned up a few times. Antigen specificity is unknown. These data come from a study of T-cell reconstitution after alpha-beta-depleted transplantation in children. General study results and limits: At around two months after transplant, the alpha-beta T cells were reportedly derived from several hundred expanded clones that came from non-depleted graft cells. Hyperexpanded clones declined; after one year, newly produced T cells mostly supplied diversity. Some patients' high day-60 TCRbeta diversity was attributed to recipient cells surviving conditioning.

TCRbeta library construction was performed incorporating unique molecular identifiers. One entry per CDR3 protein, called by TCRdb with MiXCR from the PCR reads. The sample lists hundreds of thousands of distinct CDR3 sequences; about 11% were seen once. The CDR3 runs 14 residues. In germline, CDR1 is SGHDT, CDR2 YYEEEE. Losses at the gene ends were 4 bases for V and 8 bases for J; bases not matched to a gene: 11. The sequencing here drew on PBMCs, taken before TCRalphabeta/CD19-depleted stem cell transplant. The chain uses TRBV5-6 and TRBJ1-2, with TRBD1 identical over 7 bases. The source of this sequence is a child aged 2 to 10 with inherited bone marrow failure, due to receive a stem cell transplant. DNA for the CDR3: TGTGCCAGCAGCACCCGAAAGACAGGGTCCGGCTACACCTTC. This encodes CASSTRKTGSGYTF.